The clone carrying this T cell receptor (beta chain) was seen at least ten times. Its antigen is not known. These data originate in a study of blood T cells in healthy people across ages. Study-wide results and limits: Unsorted PBMCs blocked a conclusive comparison of naive and antigen-experienced cells.

The CDR3 extends over 12 amino acids. Between the trimmed V and J ends, which lost 6 bases and 8 bases, there was a span of 16 bases. The germline gives CDR1 SQVTM, CDR2 ANQGSEA. No fewer than 6 million PBMCs went into each sample. With a J-beta primer mix and a sample-barcoded 5' primer, a second PCR ran roughly 7 to 11 cycles. Each cDNA molecule was tagged by a template-switch adaptor that had 12 random nucleotides. TCRdb re-called the 5' RACE reads with MiXCR, one entry per CDR3 protein. This repertoire shows roughly 1 million distinct CDR3 sequences, around 27% found once; its top ten account for less than 0.75%. These data also featured in a second study, about T cells of mothers and their children. That work states: Per child, around 3 million TCR beta CDR3 reads were obtained, against over 8.5 million per mother.

Sequencing input: blood. This chain links TRBV29-1 with TRBJ1-2; TRBD1 is a possible D gene (6 bases). The sequence was collected from a girl aged 2-10 years in good health. CDR3 residues: CSVVQGGWGYTF. The CDR3 DNA sequence: TGCAGCGTGGTACAGGGCGGATGGGGCTACACCTTC.